The 16 T cell receptor beta chains listed next were all sequenced from one sample in a study of shared clonotypes between healthy human individuals. Profiling relied on immunoSEQ multiplex PCR, and the TCRdb table lists in-frame clones only, not all of them. Here the sample spans roughly 2,000,000 clones, less than 95% being singletons. Naivety among CD8 cells was defined by CD45RO negativity and positive CCR7 selection, thereby excluding terminally differentiated effector memory CD45RA+ cells. What was sequenced was naive CD8+ T cells sorted from blood. These receptors were collected from a man younger than 30 in good health.

The V and J genes are TRBV6-4 and TRBJ1-3; 7 bases fit TRBD1. This CDR3 comprises 15 residues. From germline, CDR1 is MRHNA and CDR2 SNTAGT. Unmatched junction bases numbered 7, after V lost 5 bases and J lost 3 bases. The CDR3 DNA reads TGTGCCAGCAGTCCGCCGGGACAGAGTGGAAACACCATATATTTT. Protein: CASSPPGQSGNTIYF.

CDR3 region: CASSYGDSHTEAFF. CDR3 nucleotides: TGTGCCAGCAGTTACGGGGACAGTCACACTGAAGCTTTCTTT. The V and J genes are TRBV6-5 and TRBJ1-1, with TRBD1 matching 7 bases. The germline V gene has CDR1 MNHEY and CDR2 SVGAGI. The CDR3 sequence is 14 residues long. V shed 2 bases, J shed 3 bases, and the junction held 3 bases outside the gene matches.

The genes are TRBV13 and TRBJ2-1; 8 bases align to TRBD2. The length of the CDR3 is 15 residues. Germline trimming cut 6 bases from V and 6 bases from J; bases unmatched to any gene: 10. Germline V CDR1 and CDR2: PRHDT, FYEKMQ (reference sequence). The CDR3 loop is CASRPSGGAVNEQFF. CDR3 sequence (DNA): TGTGCCAGCAGGCCGTCCGGGGGGGCCGTCAATGAGCAGTTCTTC.

The rearrangement uses TRBV18 and TRBJ2-1; TRBD2 aligns across 10 bases. CDR1 and CDR2 from the germline V gene are KGHSH and LQKENI. The CDR3 sequence is 16 residues long. V lost 4 bases, J lost 5 bases, and 8 bases stayed unmatched. The CDR3 loop is CASSRPLAGADNEQFF. CDR3 coding DNA: TGTGCCAGCTCACGACCCCTAGCGGGGGCCGACAATGAGCAGTTCTTC.

The rearrangement uses TRBV7-8 and TRBJ2-5; 8 bases agree with TRBD2. The CDR3 length is 14 residues. Germline CDR1 and CDR2: SGHVS and FQNEAQ. With V trimmed by 4 bases and J by 0 bases, 1 base remained unmatched. The CDR3 coding sequence is TGTGCCAGCAGCTCTAGCGGGTACCAAGAGACCCAGTACTTC. It yields the protein CASSSSGYQETQYF.

The gene calls are TRBV29-1 and TRBJ2-7; weak D call: TRBD1 (5 bases). Trimming pared 6 bases from V and 5 bases from J, leaving 14 bases between. CDR1 SQVTM and CDR2 ANQGSEA come from the germline V gene. The CDR3 consists of 12 residues. CDR3 DNA: TGCAGCGTCGATGACAGTCTCCACGAGCAGTACTTC. It is translated as CSVDDSLHEQYF.

As regards this clone: Other DNA variants within this sample encode the same CDR3. CDR3 residues: CASSQGTGTYEQYF. CDR3 nucleotide sequence: TGCGCCAGCAGCCAGGGGACAGGGACCTACGAGCAGTACTTC. The V call is TRBV4-3, the J call TRBJ2-7; 9 bases align to TRBD1. The ends lost 3 bases at V and 2 bases at J; junction bases unmatched: 2. The CDR3 contains 14 residues. Germline CDR1 and CDR2: LGHNA and YSLEER.

The chain combines TRBV27 with TRBJ2-1; the D gene could be TRBD1 or TRBD2 (5 bases each). The CDR3 has 14 amino acids. Germline CDR1 MNHEY, CDR2 SMNVEV (reference sequence). The V end lost 1 base, the J end lost 8 bases, and 12 bases lay between the germline ends. CDR3 DNA: TGTGCCAGCAGTTTATTTGGGGGATTGGATGAGCAGTTCTTC. Amino acid sequence: CASSLFGGLDEQFF.

The DNA of the CDR3 is TGCGCCAGCAGCTGGGAGGGGCAGGGCTACGAGCAGTACTTC. Residues: CASSWEGQGYEQYF. The rearrangement links TRBV5-1 to TRBJ2-7; TRBD2 matches 7 bases. The CDR3 runs to 14 residues. V shed 3 bases and J 3 bases; nucleotides not matched to a gene: 6. Germline CDR1 is SGHRS and CDR2 is YFSETQ.

V is TRBV5-1 and J is TRBJ2-7, with a tentative D call TRBD2 (6 bases). The germline V and J ends were trimmed by 3 bases and 3 bases, with 13 bases remaining between them. The CDR3 is 14 amino acids. In germline, CDR1 is SGHRS, CDR2 YFSETQ. The CDR3 reads CASSSAGWGYEQYF. CDR3 sequence (DNA): TGCGCCAGCAGCTCAGCGGGCTGGGGCTACGAGCAGTACTTC. Together with reference TRBV5-1 and TRBJ2-7, the CDR3 gives the full variable domain: KAGVTQTPRYLIKTRGQQVTLSCSPISGHRSVSWYQQTPGQGLQFLFEYFSETQRNKGNFPGRFSGRQFSNSRSEMNVSTLELGDSALYLCASSSAGWGYEQYFGPGTRLTVT.

The chain combines TRBV4-3 with TRBJ2-1, with 9 bases lining up with TRBD2. V dropped 3 bases and J dropped 8; count of bases not matched to a gene: 17. Germline CDR1 reads LGHNA; CDR2 reads YSLEER. This CDR3 contains 18 residues. The CDR3 sequence is CASSQLTDSGSSWDEQFF. In DNA form, the CDR3 reads TGCGCCAGCAGCCAGTTGACAGATAGCGGGAGTTCGTGGGATGAGCAGTTCTTC.

The J gene is TRBJ2-3, the V gene TRBV7-2; D unclear. This CDR3 has 16 residues. With 3 bases removed from V and 2 bases from J, the gap between germline ends came to 15 bases. The germline gives CDR1 SGHTA, CDR2 FQGNSA. DNA for the CDR3: TGTGCCAGCAGCTTCGGCTTACTATTAGACACAGATACGCAGTATTTT. Its protein is CASSFGLLLDTDTQYF.

The chain uses TRBV7-9 and TRBJ1-4, with a possible D match to TRBD1 (6 bases). Trimming removed 10 bases from V and 0 bases from J, with 9 bases in between. CDR3 size: 13 residues. The germline gives CDR1 SEHNR, CDR2 FQNEAQ (reference sequence). The CDR3 protein is CAKGETTNEKLFF. In DNA form, the CDR3 reads TGTGCCAAGGGGGAAACAACTAATGAAAAACTGTTTTTT.

The rearrangement uses TRBV6-5 and TRBJ1-2; D remains unclear. The CDR3 extends over 14 amino acids. Trimming cost V 6 bases and J 4 bases, with 15 bases left between them. Germline loops: CDR1 MNHEY, CDR2 SVGAGI. CDR3 loop: CASSPYTASYGYTF. CDR3 sequence (DNA): TGTGCCAGCAGCCCTTATACAGCCTCCTATGGCTACACCTTC.

Regarding this clone: Distinct nucleotide sequences in the sample also encode this CDR3. V is TRBV29-1 and J is TRBJ1-1; D is uncertain. CDR3 length: 12 amino acids. The germline gives CDR1 SQVTM, CDR2 ANQGSEA. Trimming took 0 bases from V and 2 from J, leaving 4 bases between them. CDR3 DNA sequence: TGCAGCGTTGAAGAGAGCAACACTGAAGCTTTCTTT. Its translation is CSVEESNTEAFF.

The chain joins TRBV4-1 to TRBJ1-2, with D unresolved. CDR1 is MGHRA and CDR2 is YSYEKL in the germline V gene. The CDR3 runs to 15 residues. V was cut by 1 base and J by 4 bases, with 13 bases left in between. This CDR3 reads CASSQVDGGSYGYTF. Written as DNA, the CDR3 is TGCGCCAGCAGCCAAGTCGACGGAGGCTCCTATGGCTACACCTTC.